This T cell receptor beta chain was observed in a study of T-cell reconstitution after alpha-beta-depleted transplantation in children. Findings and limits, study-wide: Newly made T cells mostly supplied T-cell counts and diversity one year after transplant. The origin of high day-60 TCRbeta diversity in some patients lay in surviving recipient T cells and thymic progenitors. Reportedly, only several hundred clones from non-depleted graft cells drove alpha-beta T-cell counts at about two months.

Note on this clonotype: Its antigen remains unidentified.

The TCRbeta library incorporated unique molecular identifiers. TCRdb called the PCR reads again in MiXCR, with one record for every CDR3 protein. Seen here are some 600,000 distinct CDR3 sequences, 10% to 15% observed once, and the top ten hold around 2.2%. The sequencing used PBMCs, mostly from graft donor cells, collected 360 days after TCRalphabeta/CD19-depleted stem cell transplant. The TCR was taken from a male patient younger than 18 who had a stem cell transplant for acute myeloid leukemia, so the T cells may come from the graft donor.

The CDR3 nucleotides are TGCAGTGCTAATCGCTTGGGTTTATGGGCTGAGCAGTTCTTC. Its translation: CSANRLGLWAEQFF. This rearrangement joins TRBV20-1 to TRBJ2-1, with unresolved D. Germline CDR1 reads DFQATT; CDR2 reads SNEGSKA (reference sequence). V was trimmed by 4 bases and J by 9 bases, leaving 19 bases between them. CDR3 length: 14 amino acids.